The 8 T cell receptor beta chains below all came from one sample that was sequenced in a study of tumor-infiltrating lymphocytes in localized non-small cell lung cancer. Profiled with immunoSEQ multiplex PCR; TCRdb holds only in-frame clones, not every one. The data show some 5,000 clones, with around 66% seen just once and approximately 63% held by the top ten. The specimen sequenced was lung tumor tissue. The receptors were sampled from a human donor with non-small cell lung cancer.

This chain connects TRBV7-2 to TRBJ2-3, with 14 bases fitting TRBD2. The germline V gene has CDR1 SGHTA and CDR2 FQGNSA. V trimming: 1 base; J trimming: 4 bases; junction bases outside the gene matches: 4. The CDR3 spans 17 residues. CDR3 nucleotide sequence: TGTGCCAGCAGCTTAGGACTAGCGGGAGGGGGGGCAGATACGCAGTATTTT. Translated, it gives CASSLGLAGGGADTQYF.

This rearrangement joins TRBV4-3 to TRBJ1-3; TRBD1 is a possible D gene (6 bases). CDR3 length: 14 residues. Germline V CDR1 and CDR2: LGHNA, YSLEER. V shed 3 bases and J shed 4 bases, with 10 bases lying between them. The CDR3 sequence is CASSHAGVGNTIYF. CDR3 DNA: TGCGCCAGCAGCCATGCAGGGGTAGGAAACACCATATATTTT.

The rearrangement links TRBV19 to TRBJ1-5; D is perhaps TRBD1 (5 bases). From germline, CDR1 is LNHDA and CDR2 SQIVND (reference sequence). CDR3 length: 17 amino acids. The V end lost 5 bases, the J end lost 2 bases, and 19 bases lay between the germline ends. DNA of the CDR3: TGTGCCAGTAGTTCCCGGGACCGAGGTATGGGCAATCAGCCCCAGCATTTT. Amino acids: CASSSRDRGMGNQPQHF.

The chain is built from TRBV6-5 and TRBJ2-7, with 9 bases identical to TRBD1. Trimming at V came to 0 bases and at J to 5 bases, leaving 5 bases not matched to a gene. Germline V gene sequence: CDR1 MNHEY, CDR2 SVGAGI. CDR3 length equals 15 residues. The CDR3 region has the DNA TGTGCCAGCAGTTACTCCCGACAGGGGGGCGACGAGCAGTACTTC. Its translation is CASSYSRQGGDEQYF.

The chain uses TRBV4-1 and TRBJ2-1; 9 nucleotides align to TRBD1. V lost 4 bases and J lost 3; bases outside the gene matches: 4. The CDR3 sequence is 15 residues long. Germline CDR1 and CDR2: MGHRA and YSYEKL. In DNA, the CDR3 is TGCGCCAGCAGCCTGCAGGACAGGGGCTACAATGAGCAGTTCTTC. Translating it yields CASSLQDRGYNEQFF.

The chain joins TRBV2 to TRBJ2-2; TRBD1 might be the D (6 bases). Germline CDR1 SNHLY, CDR2 FYNNEI. V lost 3 bases to trimming and J lost 1 base, with 9 bases between them. The CDR3 is 15 amino acids. The DNA for the CDR3 is TGTGCCAGCAGTGAGGAACAGGGGAACACCGGGGAGCTGTTTTTT. It specifies CASSEEQGNTGELFF.

For this clone: The CDR3 does not close with the conserved phenylalanine or tryptophan, likely indicating a read error. Here the CDR3 DNA reads TGTGCCAGTATTTCCCGGGACCCTCACGGCGGCTACACCCTC. The encoded protein is CASISRDPHGGYTL. The chain couples TRBV19 to TRBJ1-2; the D gene is possibly TRBD1 (5 bases). Trimming shortened V by 7 bases and J by 8 bases, and 20 bases separated the two germline ends. CDR1 is LNHDA and CDR2 is SQIVND in the germline V gene (reference sequence). The CDR3 runs 14 residues.

This sequence joins TRBV4-3 and TRBJ2-3; D is uncertain. The V gene lost 0 bases and the J gene lost 0 bases, with 7 bases spanning the gap. Per germline, CDR1 LGHNA and CDR2 YSLEER. The CDR3 is made up of 15 amino acids. The CDR3 loop is CASSQDPASTDTQYF. The DNA for the CDR3 is TGCGCCAGCAGCCAAGATCCAGCCAGCACAGATACGCAGTATTTT.